This T cell receptor (beta chain) comes out of a study of blood T cell repertoires in COVID-19. Overall study: The analysed material was cDNA or gDNA that came from T cells, B-cell-depleted T cells, or PBMCs.

TCRdb's copy holds only in-frame clones and misses some; the assay was immunoSEQ multiplex PCR. The table has about 61,000 clones, around 77% seen once. A single count supports this clone. The length of the CDR3 is 13 residues. V lost 1 base, J lost 8 bases, and 8 bases lay in between. The germline V gene has CDR1 KGHSH and CDR2 LQKENI. V and J are TRBV18 and TRBJ1-4; a weak D match, TRBD1 (6 bases). The sequenced material came from peripheral blood. This TCR was sampled from a man older than 75 with active or convalescent COVID-19. The DNA for the CDR3 is TGTGCCAGCTCACCACAGGGGGACGAAAAACTGTTTTTT. Its translation is CASSPQGDEKLFF.